Listed below are T cell receptor beta chains from one sample, sequenced in a study of blood T cell repertoires in COVID-19. Using immunoSEQ multiplex PCR, the repertoire was profiled, and TCRdb retains in-frame clones only, with some absent. The repertoire has roughly 180,000 clones, approximately 89% of them found once; the top ten carry 6.2%. The source material was PBMCs or T cells enriched from blood (not recorded which). The source of these receptors is a man aged 35 to 55 who had recovered from COVID-19. CDR3s include the opening cysteine and the closing phenylalanine or tryptophan.

J gene: TRBJ2-5; V gene: TRBV27; CDR3 protein: CASDQGPRRETQYF
J gene: TRBJ1-6; V gene: TRBV5-4; CDR3 protein: CASSNVQDNSPLHF
J gene: TRBJ1-1; V gene: TRBV29-1; CDR3 protein: CSVEVTTEAFF
J gene: TRBJ1-1; V gene: TRBV10-3; CDR3 protein: CAIRHGGTEAFF
J gene: TRBJ1-5; V gene: TRBV2; CDR3 protein: CASSVGQIIIGNQPQHF
J gene: TRBJ1-1; V gene: TRBV2; CDR3 protein: CASSESGQPNTEAFF
J gene: TRBJ1-4; V gene: TRBV7-9; CDR3 protein: CASSPRTYEKLFF
J gene: TRBJ1-5; V gene: TRBV27; CDR3 protein: CASTTADQPQHF
J gene: TRBJ2-7; V gene: TRBV6-6; CDR3 protein: CASSGSSAGTGGPYEQYF
J gene: TRBJ1-1; V gene: TRBV28; CDR3 protein: CASSAPTGRHTEAFF
J gene: TRBJ2-3; V gene: TRBV5-4; CDR3 protein: CASSLQHTDTQYF
J gene: TRBJ1-3; V gene: TRBV11-2; CDR3 protein: CASSYDRGSGNTIYF
J gene: TRBJ2-1; V gene: TRBV5-1; CDR3 protein: CASTNRVPSSYNEQFF
J gene: TRBJ2-5; V gene: TRBV5-1; CDR3 protein: CASTTGYQETQYF
J gene: TRBJ1-1; V gene: TRBV27; CDR3 protein: CASSFGPPNTEAFF
J gene: TRBJ1-1; V gene: TRBV5-1; CDR3 protein: CASSFTQGAGTEAFF